The 23 T cell receptor beta chains below all came from one sample that was sequenced in a study of regulatory T cells in long-lasting Graves disease. Documented time point: persistent/refractory GD, antithyroid drugs over 5 years with positive TRAb. RNA from PBMCs was the source of the TCR library. Arm-PCR of CDR3 regions and iRepertoire HTBI primers were used to build TCR beta libraries. TCRdb redid the calling of the multiplex PCR reads with MiXCR, one entry per CDR3 protein. Of some 420,000 distinct CDR3 sequences listed, 22% are singletons. The source was peripheral blood mononuclear cells (PBMCs), collected when the disease was refractory, from a patient treated with antithyroid drugs. These receptors all stem from a female donor with Graves disease.

The chain joins TRBV29-1 to TRBJ2-3, with 7 bases lining up with TRBD2. CDR1 is SQVTM, CDR2 ANQGSEA, per germline. V was clipped by 3 bases and J by 2 bases; unmatched bases: 5. CDR3 size: 14 residues. This CDR3 reads CSVEGRVLTDTQYF. The DNA for the CDR3 is TGCAGCGTTGAGGGGAGGGTACTCACAGATACGCAGTATTTT.

In the case of this clonotype: A much larger clone lies one base from this, so it may be a read error. The genes are TRBV2 and TRBJ1-1; D gene unclear. Looked up from germline, CDR1 is SNHLY and CDR2 is FYNNEI. This CDR3 has 13 residues. Trimming took off 5 bases at V and 5 bases at J, with 12 bases between the two ends. CDR3 region: CASSMDWKTEAFF. CDR3 DNA sequence: TGTGCCAGCAGTATGGATTGGAAGACTGAAGCTTTCTTT. Complete variable domain (other parts from reference TRBV2 and TRBJ1-1): EPEVTQTPSHQVTQMGQEVILRCVPISNHLYFYWYRQILGQKVEFLVSFYNNEISEKSEIFDDQFSVERPDGSNFTLKIRSTKLEDSAMYFCASSMDWKTEAFFGQGTRLTVV.

There are a few counts of this clonotype. V usage is TRBV6-5 and J usage is TRBJ2-2; unclear D gene. In germline, CDR1 is MNHEY, CDR2 SVGAGI. CDR3 length: 15 residues. Trimming removed 0 bases from V and 1 base from J, with 6 bases in between. As DNA, the CDR3 is TGTGCCAGCAGTTACTCGCGGATGAACACCGGGGAGCTGTTTTTT. The encoded protein is CASSYSRMNTGELFF.

This clonotype was counted at least ten times. The chain uses TRBV11-3 and TRBJ1-1; TRBD1 agrees at 7 bases. CDR1 is SGHNT and CDR2 is YENEEA in the germline V gene. The CDR3 loop spans 14 amino acids. V lost 5 bases, J lost 5 bases, and 8 bases stayed unmatched. CDR3 protein: CASSLTGEGTEAFF. In nucleotides, the CDR3 is TGTGCCAGCAGCCTCACAGGGGAGGGGACTGAAGCTTTCTTT.

The chain links TRBV6-2 or TRBV6-3 to TRBJ1-2, with D uncertain. Trimming shortened V by 4 bases and J by 0 bases, and 9 bases separated the two germline ends. Germline assignment: CDR1 MNHEY and CDR2 SVGEGT. CDR3 length: 14 amino acids. This CDR3 reads CASSFRITNYGYTF. CDR3 DNA: TGTGCCAGCAGTTTCCGGATTACTAACTATGGCTACACCTTC.

The chain recombines TRBV30 with TRBJ1-2, with 7 bases lining up with TRBD1. CDR1 is GTSNPN and CDR2 is SVGIG in the germline V gene (reference sequence). CDR3 length: 14 residues. V was pared by 1 base and J by 2 bases, with 4 bases of the junction left unmatched. The CDR3: CAWSGRGPNYGYTF. CDR3 in DNA: TGTGCCTGGAGTGGGAGGGGGCCAAACTATGGCTACACCTTC. Full variable domain (missing parts from reference TRBV30 and TRBJ1-2): SQTIHQWPATLVQPVGSPLSLECTVEGTSNPNLYWYRQAAGRGLQLLFYSVGIGQISSEVPQNLSASRPQDRQFILSSKKLLLSDSGFYLCAWSGRGPNYGYTFGSGTRLTVV.

This clonotype was detected ten times or more. The chain carries TRBV7-2 and TRBJ1-5; D unclear. CDR3 length: 13 residues. V was trimmed by 5 bases and J by 9 bases, leaving 14 bases between them. Germline values: CDR1 SGHTA, CDR2 FQGNSA. Here the CDR3 DNA reads TGTGCCAGCAGCCCCCGTACACGGACGCCCCAGCATTTT. The encoded protein is CASSPRTRTPQHF.

In the case of this clonotype: A read error is possible here, since a much larger clone lies one base away. The chain has TRBV11-2 and TRBJ2-6, with D maybe TRBD1 (5 bases). The CDR3 covers 16 residues. Germline loops: CDR1 SGHAT, CDR2 FQNNGV. CDR3 sequence reads: CAGRDNRFSGANVLTF. The CDR3 DNA follows: TGTGCCGGCAGAGACAACAGGTTCTCTGGGGCCAACGTCCTGACTTTC.

This clonotype was seen a few times. The chain couples TRBV28 to TRBJ1-1; TRBD1 agrees at 7 bases. V lost 6 bases to trimming and J lost 5 bases; unmatched junction nucleotides: 12. Germline CDR1 MDHEN, CDR2 SYDVKM. The CDR3 totals 15 residues. As DNA, the CDR3 is TGTGCCAGCAGCCTACAGGGGTCAGTGGGAACTGAAGCTTTCTTT. It is translated as CASSLQGSVGTEAFF. Supplemented by reference TRBV28 and TRBJ1-1, the full variable domain reads DVKVTQSSRYLVKRTGEKVFLECVQDMDHENMFWYRQDPGLGLRLIYFSYDVKMKEKGDIPEGYSVSREKKERFSLILESASTNQTSMYLCASSLQGSVGTEAFFGQGTRLTVV.

This clonotype was observed a single time. The CDR3 loop reads CASSLVPERGGELFF. DNA of the CDR3: TGTGCCAGCAGCTTAGTCCCCGAGCGGGGCGGGGAGCTGTTTTTT. This chain uses TRBV7-9 with TRBJ2-2, with TRBD2 identical over 7 bases. The CDR3 contains 15 residues. V gave up 1 base and J gave up 7 bases; unmatched junction bases: 6. Germline V CDR1 and CDR2: SEHNR, FQNEAQ (reference sequence).

Note on this clonotype: A much more abundant neighbour one base away suggests this may be a read error. The V gene is TRBV7-3, the J gene TRBJ1-2; TRBD1 might be the D (5 bases). This CDR3 comprises 14 residues. Germline values: CDR1 SGHTA, CDR2 FQGTGA. The DNA of the CDR3 is TGTGCCAGCAGCTTATACCCGACAGCCTATGGCTACGCCTTC. Residues: CASSLYPTAYGYAF.

This clonotype was counted only a few times. The rearrangement uses TRBV5-8 and TRBJ2-2, with 9 bases that match TRBD2. From germline, CDR1 is SGHTS and CDR2 YDEGEE. The CDR3 has 15 residues. Losses at the gene ends were 4 bases for V and 5 bases for J; bases not matched to a gene: 6. The CDR3 nucleotides read TGTGCCAGCAGCCTCACGCGGGGGGGAACCGGGGAGCTGTTTTTT. Translating gives CASSLTRGGTGELFF.

This clonotype was seen at least ten times. The chain is built from TRBV7-9 and TRBJ2-5, with TRBD2 identical over 13 bases. Germline V lookup: CDR1 SEHNR, CDR2 FQNEAQ (reference sequence). CDR3 length: 15 amino acids. The junction had 2 bases not matched to a gene; V was cut back by 5 bases and J by 2 bases. The DNA of the CDR3 is TGTGCCAGCAGCCTACTAGCGGGGGGGCAAGAGACCCAGTACTTC. This translates into CASSLLAGGQETQYF.

This clonotype was detected a few times. This chain connects TRBV6-2 or TRBV6-3 to TRBJ2-5; D is unclear. V shed 7 bases and J shed 5 bases, with 14 bases lying between them. Looked up from germline, CDR1 is MNHEY and CDR2 is SVGEGT. The CDR3 consists of 13 residues. The CDR3 here is CASTFFLGETQYF. The DNA of the CDR3 is TGTGCCAGCACCTTTTTTTTGGGGGAGACCCAGTACTTC.

This clonotype has a count of ten or more. V usage is TRBV7-9 and J usage is TRBJ2-7; 9 bases agree with TRBD2. Trimming at V came to 6 bases and at J to 3 bases, leaving 6 bases not matched to a gene. The CDR3 loop spans 14 amino acids. Germline lookup yields CDR1 SEHNR and CDR2 FQNEAQ (reference sequence). The CDR3 DNA follows: TGTGCCAGCAGAGGGGCGGGAGGGCTCTACGAGCAGTACTTC. This encodes CASRGAGGLYEQYF.

The chain couples TRBV18 to TRBJ2-5; 7 bases fit TRBD1. The germline gives CDR1 KGHSH, CDR2 LQKENI. The CDR3 has 14 residues. Germline trimming cut 6 bases from V and 5 bases from J; bases unmatched to any gene: 9. CDR3 nucleotides: TGTGCCAGCTCCCGGCGACAGGGAGTGGAGACCCAGTACTTC. Its protein is CASSRRQGVETQYF.

The chain is built from TRBV11-2 and TRBJ2-5; 7 nucleotides line up with TRBD1. This CDR3 has 15 residues. V lost 0 bases to trimming and J lost 4 bases; unmatched junction nucleotides: 5. The germline CDR1 and CDR2 sequences are SGHAT and FQNNGV. The DNA for the CDR3 is TGTGCCAGCAGCTTAGACCGACAGGGACGAGAGACCCAGTACTTC. Translated: CASSLDRQGRETQYF.

This CDR3 reads CSAPGASEQYF. The CDR3 DNA reads TGCAGTGCCCCCGGGGCCTCCGAGCAGTACTTC. The chain links TRBV20-1 to TRBJ2-7; TRBD1 or TRBD2 may be the D gene (5 bases each). CDR1 and CDR2 from the germline V gene are DFQATT and SNEGSKA (reference sequence). This CDR3 is 11 amino acids long. Trimming shortened V by 6 bases and J by 6 bases, and 12 bases separated the two germline ends.

This clonotype was detected once. The rearrangement joins TRBV12-3 or TRBV12-4 to TRBJ1-3; 10 nucleotides align to TRBD1. The ends lost 6 bases at V and 4 bases at J; junction bases unmatched: 9. The CDR3 sequence is 16 residues long. DNA of the CDR3: TGTGCCAGCAGACCCCGGACAGGGGGATCAGGAAACACCATATATTTT. Residues: CASRPRTGGSGNTIYF.

This clonotype was observed a handful of times. The V and J genes are TRBV7-6 and TRBJ2-1; maybe TRBD1 (6 bases). Trimming took 2 bases from V and 6 from J, leaving 17 bases between them. The CDR3 loop spans 16 amino acids. The germline gives CDR1 SGHVS, CDR2 FNYEAQ. This CDR3 reads CASSLSYRQVGNEQFF. As DNA, the CDR3 is TGTGCCAGCAGCTTAAGCTACCGACAGGTGGGCAATGAGCAGTTCTTC.

This clonotype was seen ten or more times. The rearrangement uses TRBV27 and TRBJ1-6, with TRBD1 as a possible D gene (6 bases). CDR3 size: 16 residues. Germline values: CDR1 MNHEY, CDR2 SMNVEV (reference sequence). V was trimmed by 6 bases and J by 8 bases, leaving 20 bases between them. In DNA, the CDR3 is TGTGCCAGCAGCCTAGGGGGGGACCGAACCTATTCACCCCTCCACTTT. This codes for CASSLGGDRTYSPLHF.

This clonotype was picked up many times. The chain is built from TRBV28 and TRBJ2-2, with D perhaps assigned TRBD1 or TRBD2 (5 bases each). The V end was cut by 7 bases, the J end by 8 bases, with 26 bases between. The CDR3 spans 17 residues. Germline V gene lookup returns CDR1 MDHEN and CDR2 SYDVKM. The CDR3 DNA follows: TGTGCCAGCATGAGTGGGAGAGGCAGGGTCATTGCGGGGGAGCTGTTTTTT. Protein sequence: CASMSGRGRVIAGELFF.

The V and J genes are TRBV6-1 and TRBJ2-3; tentatively, D is TRBD2 (5 bases). Trimming removed 2 bases at V and 8 bases at J, with 8 bases between. The length of the CDR3 is 12 residues. Germline CDR1 and CDR2: MNHNS and SASEGT. DNA of the CDR3: TGTGCCAGCAGTGAAATCGCGGGTACGCAGTATTTT. Residues: CASSEIAGTQYF.